This entry lists 7 T cell receptor beta chains sequenced from one sample in a study of cytomegalovirus exposure and HLA in healthy donors. The PCR had 60 Vbeta and 13 Jbeta primers. Generated by immunoSEQ multiplex PCR, the TCRdb table keeps only in-frame clones and is missing some. This listing includes some 26,000 clones. The material sequenced was PBMCs. The receptors come from a male donor in good health and CMV-seropositive.

This rearrangement joins TRBV6-1 to TRBJ1-5; TRBD1 aligns across 8 bases. Per germline, CDR1 MNHNS and CDR2 SASEGT. V shed 2 bases, J shed 2 bases, and the junction held 8 bases outside the gene matches. The CDR3 is 17 residues long. For the CDR3, the DNA is TGTGCCAGCAGTGAAAGAGGATGGGGACAGGGCAATCAGCCCCAGCATTTT. It yields the protein CASSERGWGQGNQPQHF.

This chain uses TRBV18 with TRBJ1-1, with D perhaps matching TRBD1 (5 bases). CDR1 and CDR2 (germline): KGHSH, LQKENI. The V and J ends lost 4 bases and 1 base respectively, with 16 bases between them. The CDR3 covers 16 residues. In DNA, the CDR3 is TGTGCCAGCTCACTGGCGGGGGGGTCGCGGAACACTGAAGCTTTCTTT. Translated, it gives CASSLAGGSRNTEAFF.

The genes are TRBV6-1 and TRBJ1-1; D uncertain. V was shortened by 6 bases and J by 1 base, with 15 bases between the two germline ends. Germline CDR1 MNHNS, CDR2 SASEGT. CDR3 size: 15 residues. Written as DNA, the CDR3 is TGTGCCAGCAGCCTCGACCCGGGAGGGAACACTGAAGCTTTCTTT. Residues: CASSLDPGGNTEAFF.

J is TRBJ1-1 and V is TRBV4-1, with D unclear. The V gene's germline CDR1 is MGHRA and CDR2 YSYEKL. The V end lost 6 bases, the J end lost 1 base, and 15 bases lay between the germline ends. This CDR3 is 15 amino acids long. The DNA for the CDR3 is TGCGCCAGCAGACTAAGGGAGGACCAGAACACTGAAGCTTTCTTT. This encodes CASRLREDQNTEAFF.

The rearrangement uses TRBV7-9 and TRBJ2-7; TRBD2 agrees at 8 bases. Trimming took 5 bases from V and 6 from J; bases not matched to a gene: 18. The CDR3 is made up of 17 amino acids. Looked up from germline, CDR1 is SEHNR and CDR2 is FQNEAQ (reference sequence). CDR3 DNA sequence: TGTGCCAGCAGCCCGGATACCGGGACTAGGGGATCCGGCGAGCAGTACTTC. It translates to CASSPDTGTRGSGEQYF.

The CDR3 DNA sequence: TGTGCCTGGAGGAGCAGGTTGTACGAGCAGTACTTC. Encoded protein: CAWRSRLYEQYF. The chain employs TRBV30 and TRBJ2-7, with D unresolved. The CDR3 consists of 12 residues. Germline V gene sequence: CDR1 GTSNPN, CDR2 SVGIG (reference sequence). V was pared by 3 bases and J by 4 bases, with 10 bases between.

The rearrangement links TRBV5-1 to TRBJ2-3; no firm D call. The ends were cut back, 0 bases at V and 1 base at J, with 6 bases in the middle. Germline assignment: CDR1 SGHRS and CDR2 YFSETQ. The CDR3 is 14 amino acids. CDR3 protein: CASSLVLGTDTQYF. Here the CDR3 DNA reads TGCGCCAGCAGCTTGGTTCTAGGCACAGATACGCAGTATTTT.